Described below is a single T cell receptor beta chain sequence and its context. This sample was included in a study of blood T cell repertoires in COVID-19. The overall study: The United States, Italy and Spain provided the acute and convalescent COVID-19 samples.

In the study's own analysis: The authors estimated nucleated cell counts from reference gene primer amplification. TCRdb keeps only in-frame clones here, not all; method: immunoSEQ multiplex PCR. From that table come the V and J calls and clone size; the DNA was used to work out D and trimming. The sample consists of 140,000 or so clones, 80% of them appearing once. CDR1 and CDR2 from the germline V gene are LGHNT and FRNRAP. Unmatched junction bases numbered 9, after V lost 7 bases and J lost 4 bases. CDR3 length: 14 amino acids. This rearrangement joins TRBV12-5 to TRBJ2-5; 7 nucleotides match TRBD2. Sequenced: peripheral blood. This sequence was found in a man aged 70 or older who had recovered from COVID-19. The CDR3 is CASAREGLRETQYF. The DNA for the CDR3 is TGTGCTAGTGCCAGGGAGGGCCTTCGAGAGACCCAGTACTTC.